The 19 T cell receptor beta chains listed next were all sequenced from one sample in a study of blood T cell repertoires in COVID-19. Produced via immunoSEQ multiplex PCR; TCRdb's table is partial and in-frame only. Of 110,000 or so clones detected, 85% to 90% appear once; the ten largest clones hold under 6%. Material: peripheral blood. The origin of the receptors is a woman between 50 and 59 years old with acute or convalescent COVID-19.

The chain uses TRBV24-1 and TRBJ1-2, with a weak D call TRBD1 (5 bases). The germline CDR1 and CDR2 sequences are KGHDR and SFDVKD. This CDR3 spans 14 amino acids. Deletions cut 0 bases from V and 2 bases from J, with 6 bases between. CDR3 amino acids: CATSDLRQNYGYTF. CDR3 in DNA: TGTGCCACCAGTGATTTGAGACAGAACTATGGCTACACCTTC.

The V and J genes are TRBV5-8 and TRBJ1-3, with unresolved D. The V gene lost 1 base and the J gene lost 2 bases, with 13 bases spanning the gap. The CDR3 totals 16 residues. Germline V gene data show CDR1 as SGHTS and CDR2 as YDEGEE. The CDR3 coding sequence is TGTGCCAGCAGCTTGTTGATTGAGAGCACTGGAAACACCATATATTTT. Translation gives CASSLLIESTGNTIYF. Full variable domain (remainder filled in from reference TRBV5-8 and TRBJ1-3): EAGVTQSPTHLIKTRGQQATLRCSPISGHTSVYWYQQALGLGLQFLLWYDEGEERNRGNFPPRFSGRQFPNYSSELNVNALELEDSALYLCASSLLIESTGNTIYFGEGSWLTVV.

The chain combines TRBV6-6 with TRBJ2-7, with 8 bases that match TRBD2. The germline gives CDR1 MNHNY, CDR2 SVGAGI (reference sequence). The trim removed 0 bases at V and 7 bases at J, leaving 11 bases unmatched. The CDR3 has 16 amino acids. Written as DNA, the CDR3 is TGTGCCAGCAGTTACTCGATTGAAAAGCGGGAGTCGGAGCAGTACTTC. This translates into CASSYSIEKRESEQYF.

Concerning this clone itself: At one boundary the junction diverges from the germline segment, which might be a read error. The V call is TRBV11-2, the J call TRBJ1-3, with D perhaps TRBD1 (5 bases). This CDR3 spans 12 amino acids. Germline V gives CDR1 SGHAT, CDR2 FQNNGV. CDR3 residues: CASSLGRTTRDF. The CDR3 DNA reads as TGTGCCAGCAGCTTGGGTAGGACAACGAGAGATTTT.

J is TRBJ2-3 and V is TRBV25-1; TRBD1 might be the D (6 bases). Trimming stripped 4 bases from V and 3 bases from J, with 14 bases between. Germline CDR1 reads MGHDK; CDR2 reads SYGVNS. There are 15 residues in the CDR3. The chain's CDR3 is CASSVEDRFTDTQYF. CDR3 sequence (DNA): TGTGCCAGCAGTGTCGAGGACAGATTTACAGATACGCAGTATTTT.

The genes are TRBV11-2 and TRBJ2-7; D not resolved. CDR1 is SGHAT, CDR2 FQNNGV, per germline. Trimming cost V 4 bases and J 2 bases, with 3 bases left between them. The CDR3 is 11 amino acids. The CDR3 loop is CASSSAYEQYF. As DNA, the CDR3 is TGTGCCAGCAGCTCCGCCTACGAGCAGTACTTC.

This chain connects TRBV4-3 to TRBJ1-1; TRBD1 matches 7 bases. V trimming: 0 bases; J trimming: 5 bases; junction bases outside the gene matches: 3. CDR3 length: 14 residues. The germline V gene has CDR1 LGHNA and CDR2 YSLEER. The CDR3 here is CASSQDSRGTEAFF. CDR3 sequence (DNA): TGCGCCAGCAGCCAAGATAGCAGGGGGACTGAAGCTTTCTTT.

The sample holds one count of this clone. The CDR3 DNA reads TGTGCCAGCAGGCCAACAGGCGTGAAAGGCTATGGCTACACCTTC. This codes for CASRPTGVKGYGYTF. The rearrangement joins TRBV6-5 to TRBJ1-2, with D possibly TRBD1 on 5 matching bases. The V gene lost 6 bases and the J gene lost 4 bases, with 18 bases spanning the gap. Looked up from germline, CDR1 is MNHEY and CDR2 is SVGAGI. The CDR3 runs to 15 residues.

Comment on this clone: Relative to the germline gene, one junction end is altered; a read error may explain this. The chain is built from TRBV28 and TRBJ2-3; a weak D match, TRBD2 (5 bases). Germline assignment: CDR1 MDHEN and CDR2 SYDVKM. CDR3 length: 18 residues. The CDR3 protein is CASSRDYPLWPGVIHKDF. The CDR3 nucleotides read TGTGCCAGCAGTCGAGACTACCCTCTGTGGCCGGGTGTCATACACAAGGATTTT.

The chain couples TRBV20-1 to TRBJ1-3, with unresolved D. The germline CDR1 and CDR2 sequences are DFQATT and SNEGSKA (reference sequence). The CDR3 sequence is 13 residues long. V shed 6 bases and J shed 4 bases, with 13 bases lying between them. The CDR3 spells CSASREFGNTIYF. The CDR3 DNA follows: TGCAGTGCCAGTAGGGAGTTCGGAAACACCATATATTTT.

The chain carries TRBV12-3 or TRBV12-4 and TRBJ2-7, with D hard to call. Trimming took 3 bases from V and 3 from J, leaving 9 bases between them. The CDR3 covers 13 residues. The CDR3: CASSFGAGYEQYF. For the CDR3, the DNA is TGTGCCAGCAGTTTTGGAGCTGGCTACGAGCAGTACTTC.

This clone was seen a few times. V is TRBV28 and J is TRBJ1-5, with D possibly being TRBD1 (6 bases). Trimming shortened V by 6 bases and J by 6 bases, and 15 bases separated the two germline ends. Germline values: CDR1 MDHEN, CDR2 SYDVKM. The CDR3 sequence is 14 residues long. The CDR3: CASSQMDRGQPQHF. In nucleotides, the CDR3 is TGTGCCAGCAGCCAAATGGACAGAGGTCAGCCCCAGCATTTT.

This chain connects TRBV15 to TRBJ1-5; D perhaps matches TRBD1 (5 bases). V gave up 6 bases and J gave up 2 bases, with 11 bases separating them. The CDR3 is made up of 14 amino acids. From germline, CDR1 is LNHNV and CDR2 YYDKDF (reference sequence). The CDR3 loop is CATRGPGGNQPQHF. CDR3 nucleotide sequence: TGTGCCACCAGGGGGCCTGGGGGCAATCAGCCCCAGCATTTT.

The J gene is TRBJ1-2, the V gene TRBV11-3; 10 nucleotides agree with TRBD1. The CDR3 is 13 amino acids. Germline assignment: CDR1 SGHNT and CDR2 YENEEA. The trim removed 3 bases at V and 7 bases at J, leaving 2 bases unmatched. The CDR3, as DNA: TGTGCCAGCAGCTTGACAGGGGGCCGTGGCTACACCTTC. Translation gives CASSLTGGRGYTF.

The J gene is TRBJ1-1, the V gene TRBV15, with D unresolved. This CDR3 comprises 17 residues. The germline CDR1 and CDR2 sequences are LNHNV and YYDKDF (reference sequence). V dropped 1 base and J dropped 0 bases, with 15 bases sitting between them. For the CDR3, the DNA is TGTGCCACCAGCAGAGCTAGGCTGAGACCCTTGAACACTGAAGCTTTCTTT. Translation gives CATSRARLRPLNTEAFF. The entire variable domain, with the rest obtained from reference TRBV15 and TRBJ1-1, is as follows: DAMVIQNPRYQVTQFGKPVTLSCSQTLNHNVMYWYQQKSSQAPKLLFHYYDKDFNNEADTPDNFQSRRPNTSFCFLDIRSPGLGDTAMYLCATSRARLRPLNTEAFFGQGTRLTVV.

The CDR3: CASSSFYDRGETQYF. The CDR3 nucleotides read TGTGCCAGCAGCTCCTTTTACGACAGGGGAGAGACCCAGTACTTC. This chain links TRBV5-8 with TRBJ2-5; 8 positions match TRBD1. Germline V gene sequence: CDR1 SGHTS, CDR2 YDEGEE. V trimming: 3 bases; J trimming: 4 bases; junction bases outside the gene matches: 8. The CDR3 loop spans 15 amino acids.

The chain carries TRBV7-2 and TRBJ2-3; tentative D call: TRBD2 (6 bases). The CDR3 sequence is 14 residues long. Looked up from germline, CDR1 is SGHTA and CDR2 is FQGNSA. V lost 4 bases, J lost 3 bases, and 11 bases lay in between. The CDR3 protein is CASSSWGETDTQYF. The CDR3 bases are TGTGCCAGCAGCTCCTGGGGGGAAACAGATACGCAGTATTTT.

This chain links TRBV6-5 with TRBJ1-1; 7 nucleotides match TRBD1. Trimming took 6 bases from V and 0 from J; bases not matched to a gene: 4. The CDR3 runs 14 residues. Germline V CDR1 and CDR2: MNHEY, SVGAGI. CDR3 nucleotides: TGTGCCAGCAGAGCGACAGGGCTGAACACTGAAGCTTTCTTT. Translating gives CASRATGLNTEAFF.

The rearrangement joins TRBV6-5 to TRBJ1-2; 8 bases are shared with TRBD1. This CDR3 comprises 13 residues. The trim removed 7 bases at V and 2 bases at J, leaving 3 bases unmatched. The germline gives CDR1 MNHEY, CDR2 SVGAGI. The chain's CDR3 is CASKAGGNYGYTF. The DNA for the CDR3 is TGTGCCAGCAAGGCAGGGGGCAACTATGGCTACACCTTC.